The 10 T cell receptor beta chains given below trace back to one sample, sequenced in a study of blood T cell repertoires in COVID-19. Sequencing used immunoSEQ multiplex PCR; TCRdb keeps in-frame clones, though not all of them. The repertoire holds 200,000 to 300,000 clones, with 88% as singletons. Material: PBMCs or T cells enriched from blood (not recorded which). Receptors were obtained from a woman aged 40 to 50 who had been exposed to COVID-19.

V and J are TRBV7-8 and TRBJ1-1; 7 bases map to TRBD1. Germline CDR1 and CDR2: SGHVS and FQNEAQ. J lost 2 bases, V lost 8 bases, and 5 bases had no gene match. The CDR3 runs to 13 residues. The CDR3 DNA follows: TGTGCCAGCGGGGGGACAGCCAACACTGAAGCTTTCTTT. This translates into CASGGTANTEAFF.

This chain joins TRBV20-1 and TRBJ2-5, with D uncertain. Per the germline V gene, CDR1 is DFQATT and CDR2 is SNEGSKA (reference sequence). V dropped 3 bases and J dropped 7 bases, with 9 bases sitting between them. The CDR3 is 11 residues long. Here the CDR3 reads CSASGAGTQYF. Written as DNA, the CDR3 is TGCAGTGCTAGCGGTGCAGGGACCCAGTACTTC.

The V and J genes are TRBV7-8 and TRBJ1-6, with no clear D. The CDR3 extends over 15 amino acids. CDR1 is SGHVS, CDR2 FQNEAQ, per germline. V was pared by 6 bases and J by 8 bases, with 17 bases between. In DNA form, the CDR3 reads TGTGCCAGCAGGATTGGGAGGGAGTGGTATTCACCCCTCCACTTT. It specifies CASRIGREWYSPLHF. Variable domain in full (rest from reference TRBV7-8 and TRBJ1-6): GAGVSQSPRYKVAKRGQDVALRCDPISGHVSLFWYQQALGQGPEFLTYFQNEAQLDKSGLPSDRFFAERPEGSVSTLKIQRTQQEDSAVYLCASRIGREWYSPLHFGNGTRLTVT.

The rearrangement links TRBV12-5 to TRBJ1-1, with D possibly TRBD1 on 5 matching bases. The CDR3 extends over 17 amino acids. Germline V lookup: CDR1 LGHNT, CDR2 FRNRAP. V gave up 3 bases and J gave up 2 bases, with 19 bases separating them. The CDR3 loop reads CASGFSQVLYFNTEAFF. Written as DNA, the CDR3 is TGTGCTAGTGGTTTTTCACAGGTCTTATATTTCAACACTGAAGCTTTCTTT.

The V and J genes are TRBV10-1 and TRBJ1-6; D is ambiguous. Germline CDR1 and CDR2: WNHNN and SYGVQD (reference sequence). Trimming pared 0 bases from V and 0 bases from J, leaving 6 bases between. The CDR3 spans 16 residues. The CDR3 loop reads CASSESGSSYNSPLHF. The CDR3 coding sequence is TGCGCCAGCAGTGAGTCGGGGAGCTCCTATAATTCACCCCTCCACTTT.

The chain couples TRBV11-3 to TRBJ1-2, with D unresolved. Germline V gene data show CDR1 as SGHNT and CDR2 as YENEEA. The CDR3 loop spans 15 amino acids. With 0 bases removed from V and 6 bases from J, the gap between germline ends came to 14 bases. The CDR3 sequence is CASSLDWRKENGYTF. For the CDR3, the DNA is TGTGCCAGCAGCTTAGATTGGAGGAAGGAGAATGGCTACACCTTC.

Details on this clone: This CDR3 is also generated by other DNA sequences in the sample. V is TRBV7-2 and J is TRBJ2-7, with 8 bases matching TRBD1. Germline V gene data show CDR1 as SGHTA and CDR2 as FQGNSA. Losses at the gene ends were 3 bases for V and 2 bases for J; bases not matched to a gene: 3. The CDR3 loop spans 14 amino acids. The CDR3 nucleotides read TGTGCCAGCAGCTTGGACAGGGCCACCTACGAGCAGTACTTC. Protein: CASSLDRATYEQYF.

The genes are TRBV7-9 and TRBJ1-2; D unclear. V was trimmed by 5 bases and J by 8 bases, leaving 12 bases between them. The germline gives CDR1 SEHNR, CDR2 FQNEAQ (reference sequence). The CDR3 is made up of 12 amino acids. CDR3 region: CASSLDAGGYTF. The CDR3, as DNA: TGTGCCAGCAGCCTGGATGCCGGGGGCTACACCTTC.

The J gene is TRBJ1-4, the V gene TRBV28; TRBD1 agrees at 7 bases. The CDR3 is made up of 15 amino acids. The V and J ends lost 4 bases and 7 bases, in that order; junction bases with no gene match: 9. Germline V lookup: CDR1 MDHEN, CDR2 SYDVKM. CDR3 bases: TGTGCCAGCAGTTCAGAGACAGGGTGGACTGAAAAACTGTTTTTT. Translating it yields CASSSETGWTEKLFF.

The genes are TRBV29-1 and TRBJ2-7; 12 bases line up with TRBD2. Losses at the gene ends were 0 bases for V and 0 bases for J; bases not matched to a gene: 6. In germline, CDR1 is SQVTM, CDR2 ANQGSEA. The CDR3 is 17 amino acids. The CDR3 nucleotides are TGCAGCGTTGAAGATATTGGACTAGCGGGATTCTCCTACGAGCAGTACGTC. Amino acid sequence: CSVEDIGLAGFSYEQYV.